These T cell receptor beta chains were read from a single sample in a study of blood T cell repertoires in COVID-19. Profiled with immunoSEQ multiplex PCR; TCRdb holds only in-frame clones, not every one. The data show approximately 100,000 clones, 80% to 90% seen once. Sequenced: peripheral blood. The receptor set was obtained from a young woman with acute or convalescent COVID-19. CDR3s include the opening cysteine and the closing phenylalanine or tryptophan. A D gene is named only where the DNA matches it firmly. Clone size is given for some rows only: seen once, a few or many times, or a class if the clone is expanded.

TRBJ2-2,NA,NA,TRBV3-1/TRBV3-2,TGTGCCAGCAGCCAAGTTCAGGGGTACACCGGGGAGCTGTTTTTT,CASSQVQGYTGELFF
TRBJ1-1,NA,NA,TRBV7-9,TGTGCCAGCAGCCGAGTGCAGGGAACGGACACTGAAGCTTTCTTT,CASSRVQGTDTEAFF
TRBJ1-1,NA,NA,TRBV5-1,TGCGCCAGCAGCTTCGGGAGGGAAGGTGTGGGCACTGAAGCTTTCTTT,CASSFGREGVGTEAFF
TRBJ1-5,NA,once,TRBV10-2,TGCGCCAGCACCGGACAGCCTAATCAGCCCCAGCATTTT,CASTGQPNQPQHF
TRBJ1-2,NA,NA,TRBV3-1/TRBV3-2,TGTGCCAGCAGCCTCTATCAGGGCTCGGGCTACACCTTC,CASSLYQGSGYTF
TRBJ1-5,TRBD1,NA,TRBV5-5,TGTGCCAGCAGCACATCCGGGACAGGATCTAGCAATCAGCCCCAGCATTTT,CASSTSGTGSSNQPQHF
TRBJ2-7,NA,once,TRBV9,TGTGCCTCGGCCGGACACGACTACGAGCAGTACTTC,CASAGHDYEQYF
TRBJ1-2,TRBD1,NA,TRBV28,TGTGCCAGCAGTACCTCCACCGGGACAGGGCTGTATGGCTACACCTTC,CASSTSTGTGLYGYTF
TRBJ1-2,NA,NA,TRBV7-9,TGTGCCAGCAGCTTAAACGGTGTCTATGGCTACACCTTC,CASSLNGVYGYTF
TRBJ2-3,TRBD2,NA,TRBV2,TGTGCCAGGACCTCCAGGCGGCTAGCGGGGGGATGGGGCACAGATACGCAGTATTTT,CARTSRRLAGGWGTDTQYF
TRBJ1-2,NA,NA,TRBV7-8,TGTGCCAGCAGCTTAGCGTCAGGGGTCTATGGCTACACCTTC,CASSLASGVYGYTF
TRBJ1-5,NA,NA,TRBV5-1,TGCGCCAGCAGCTTGTCGATGGGGCCCAATCAGCCCCAGCATTTT,CASSLSMGPNQPQHF
TRBJ1-1,NA,NA,TRBV27,TGTGCCAGCAGAGGGGAAGTTACGACTTTCTTT,CASRGEVTTFF
TRBJ1-2,NA,few,TRBV28,TGTGCCAGCAGTTTAACGGACAGTGCCTATGGCTACACCTTC,CASSLTDSAYGYTF
TRBJ2-1,TRBD2,NA,TRBV7-9,TGTGCCAGCAGCGCTACCCCGGGACTAGCGGGAGAGCAGTTCTTC,CASSATPGLAGEQFF
TRBJ1-2,NA,NA,TRBV19,TGTGCCAGTAGATCAGGGGAAAAGAGCTATGGCTACACCTTC,CASRSGEKSYGYTF
TRBJ2-2,NA,once,TRBV5-1,TGCGCCAGCAGCCAGCGGGACAGGCGCGTAGCCGGGGAGCTGTTTTTT,CASSQRDRRVAGELFF
TRBJ2-1,TRBD2,once,TRBV7-9,TGTGCCAGCAGCCGGGGACCCCTAGCGGGGGCCTACAATGAGCAGTTCTTC,CASSRGPLAGAYNEQFF
TRBJ1-3,NA,NA,TRBV7-9,TGTGCCAGCAGCTTAGCGAGGGCGGATGGAAACACCATATATTTT,CASSLARADGNTIYF
TRBJ1-1,TRBD1,NA,TRBV3-1/TRBV3-2,TGTGCCAGCAGCCAACCTTCCAGGGGGCCTGAAGCTTTCTTT,CASSQPSRGPEAFF
TRBJ1-3,NA,NA,TRBV3-1/TRBV3-2,TGTGCCACGGGGGGTGCTGGAAACACCATATATTTT,CATGGAGNTIYF
TRBJ1-6,TRBD1,few,TRBV30,TGTGCCTGGGACAGGGGGAATTCACCCCTCCACTTT,CAWDRGNSPLHF
TRBJ1-5,NA,NA,TRBV19,TGTGCCAGTAGCGCCACGGGGGTTCAGCCCCAGCATTTT,CASSATGVQPQHF
TRBJ1-3,TRBD1,once,TRBV3-1/TRBV3-2,TGTGCCAGCAGCCCAGGGGGCCCAAACACCATATATTTT,CASSPGGPNTIYF
TRBJ2-7,NA,NA,TRBV2,TGTGCCAGCAGTGTATCAGGGTGGGAGCAGTACTTC,CASSVSGWEQYF
TRBJ2-2,TRBD1,NA,TRBV10-1,TGCGCCAGCAGTGACCAGGGGGCATCTACCGGGGAGCTGTTTTTT,CASSDQGASTGELFF
TRBJ2-2,NA,few,TRBV19,TGTGCCAGTAGTATCCGGGAGGGGGCAAGCGGGGAGCTGTTTTTT,CASSIREGASGELFF
TRBJ2-2,TRBD1,NA,TRBV7-8,TGTGCCAGCAGCTCGAGGACAGGGAGCTTGAACACCGGGGAGCTGTTTTTT,CASSSRTGSLNTGELFF
TRBJ2-3,NA,NA,TRBV7-3,TGTGCCAGCAGCTTGGGGCGTCTAACAGATACGCAGTATTTT,CASSLGRLTDTQYF
TRBJ1-2,NA,NA,TRBV6-1,TGTGCCAGCAGTGAACCAGACAGATACTATGGCTACACCTTC,CASSEPDRYYGYTF
TRBJ2-3,TRBD2,NA,TRBV4-1,TGCGCCAGCAGGGTAGCGGGGGGATCATCAGATACGCAGTATTTT,CASRVAGGSSDTQYF
TRBJ1-4,NA,NA,TRBV7-9,TGTGCCAGCAGTGCAGACAGGACAAATGAAAAACTGTTTTTT,CASSADRTNEKLFF
TRBJ1-6,NA,NA,TRBV6-5,TGTGCCAGCAGTTACTCCGATCGGGATTCACCCCTCCACTTT,CASSYSDRDSPLHF
TRBJ1-3,NA,NA,TRBV30,TGTGCCTGGAGTGATTCAGGGGCGGGAAACACCATATATTTT,CAWSDSGAGNTIYF
TRBJ1-2,NA,once,TRBV28,TGTGCCAGTGCAACGTCCCAGGCTTATGGCTACACCTTC,CASATSQAYGYTF
TRBJ1-5,NA,once,TRBV7-8,TGTGCCAGCAGCTATTACAGGAATCAGCCCCAGCATTTT,CASSYYRNQPQHF
TRBJ1-6,NA,NA,TRBV19,TGTGCCAGTTTTGGGGGGGTGGATTCACCCCTCCACTTT,CASFGGVDSPLHF
TRBJ2-7,NA,NA,TRBV7-6,TGTGCCAGCACCAACTCCTACGAGCAGTACTTC,CASTNSYEQYF
TRBJ2-3,TRBD1,NA,TRBV3-1/TRBV3-2,TGTGCCAGCAGCCACCTGACAGGGGGCACAGATACGCAGTATTTT,CASSHLTGGTDTQYF
TRBJ2-3,TRBD2,few,TRBV7-3,TGTGCCAGCAGCTTAATAGGAGCGGGGGGACCACTCACAGATACGCAGTATTTT,CASSLIGAGGPLTDTQYF
TRBJ2-2,NA,NA,TRBV7-6,TGTGCCAGCAGAAAGACAGAGAACACCGGGGAGCTGTTTTTT,CASRKTENTGELFF
TRBJ2-7,TRBD1,NA,TRBV27,TGTGCCAGCAAGCCCGACAGGGCCTACGAGCAGTACTTC,CASKPDRAYEQYF
TRBJ1-5,NA,NA,TRBV6-5,TGTGCCAGCAGGGGCGGACAGAGCAATCAGCCCCAGCATTTT,CASRGGQSNQPQHF
TRBJ2-2,TRBD1,NA,TRBV9,TGTGCCAGCAGCACACGACAGGGAATAAACACCGGGGAGCTGTTTTTT,CASSTRQGINTGELFF
TRBJ2-7,TRBD1,NA,TRBV6-5,TGTGCCAGCAGTTATCGGACAGGGTCCTACGAGCAGTACTTC,CASSYRTGSYEQYF
TRBJ2-7,NA,NA,TRBV5-1,TGCGCCAGCAGCTTGTTACAGGGAGCCAACGAGCAGTACTTC,CASSLLQGANEQYF
TRBJ1-2,NA,NA,TRBV29-1,TGCAGCGTTTACGGTGAAAGAACTTCTAACTATGGCTACACCTTC,CSVYGERTSNYGYTF
TRBJ1-1,NA,NA,TRBV19,TGTGCCAGTAGTATACAGGCGAACACTGAAGCTTTCTTT,CASSIQANTEAFF
TRBJ2-2,TRBD1,NA,TRBV24-1,TGTGCCACCAGTGAGAATCCGAGGACAGGGTTCACCGGGGAGCTGTTTTTT,CATSENPRTGFTGELFF
TRBJ1-5,TRBD1,NA,TRBV6-5,TGTGCCAGCAAGAGAGCACAGGGGGCCGGGCAGCCCCAGCATTTT,CASKRAQGAGQPQHF
TRBJ2-1,NA,NA,TRBV2,TGTGCCAGCTCAGGGCCAGGGGACAATGAGCAGTTCTTC,CASSGPGDNEQFF
TRBJ1-1,NA,few,TRBV6-6,TGTGCCAGCAGGAAGGGTATGGGAGGGAACACTGAAGCTTTCTTT,CASRKGMGGNTEAFF
TRBJ2-3,NA,NA,TRBV21-1,TGTGCCAGCAGCAAAGCGCGAATGGGCCCCAGCACAGATACGCAGTATTTT,CASSKARMGPSTDTQYF
TRBJ1-5,TRBD1,NA,TRBV24-1,TGTGCCACCAGTGATTCCGGCGGGACAGGGGACAATCAGCCCCAGCATTTT,CATSDSGGTGDNQPQHF